The source of this T cell receptor beta chain is a study of CD8 T cells in ankylosing spondylitis. Points from the study as a whole: According to the report, clones linked to the disease were significantly enriched in matched synovial fluid samples taken from ankylosing spondylitis patients. Some motif variants were previously reported in reactive arthritis synovial fluid and blood. Seemingly characteristic of ankylosing spondylitis blood was a TCR beta motif consisting of about 8 highly homologous variants. Disease-associated clones were CD8+ and fairly uncommon in peripheral blood.

This clonotype has just a few counts. Its antigen is undetermined. Scientists made TCR beta libraries using quantitative 5'-RACE with molecular barcodes. TCRdb called the 5' RACE reads again in MiXCR, with one record for every CDR3 protein. The data contain around 890,000 distinct CDR3 sequences, approximately 10% of them singletons. The sample comprised blood, either unsorted or a sorted T cell fraction (not recorded which). This clonotype was sampled from a male donor with ankylosing spondylitis.

The CDR3 loop is CASSYSTLGTGANVLTF. For the CDR3, the DNA is TGTGCCAGCAGTTACTCGACTTTAGGGACTGGGGCCAACGTCCTGACTTTC. V is TRBV6-5 and J is TRBJ2-6; unclear D gene. The germline CDR1 and CDR2 sequences are MNHEY and SVGAGI. CDR3 length: 17 amino acids. Deletions cut 0 bases from V and 2 bases from J, with 11 bases between.